This TCR beta chain is drawn from a study of somatic mutations in cytotoxic T cells in rheumatoid arthritis. Study findings and constraints: With some 62 patients examined, about eight had a largest CD8+ clone exceeding 20% of CD8+ cells.

Measured with immunoSEQ multiplex PCR; TCRdb has only the in-frame clones, and not every one. Among tens of thousands of clones listed, around 81% were seen once. This clone was observed a few times. Antigen unknown. The specimen was CD8+ T cells sorted from blood. The source is an adult with rheumatoid arthritis.

For the CDR3, the DNA is TGTGCCAGCTGGCAGGGGGCTGGCTATGGCTACACCTTC. It yields the protein CASWQGAGYGYTF. The rearrangement joins TRBV2 to TRBJ1-2, with 8 bases lining up with TRBD1. V dropped 8 bases and J dropped 4; count of bases not matched to a gene: 6. Germline CDR1 and CDR2: SNHLY and FYNNEI. The CDR3 consists of 13 residues. The variable domain in full, with the rest retrieved from reference TRBV2 and TRBJ1-2, is EPEVTQTPSHQVTQMGQEVILRCVPISNHLYFYWYRQILGQKVEFLVSFYNNEISEKSEIFDDQFSVERPDGSNFTLKIRSTKLEDSAMYFCASWQGAGYGYTFGSGTRLTVV.